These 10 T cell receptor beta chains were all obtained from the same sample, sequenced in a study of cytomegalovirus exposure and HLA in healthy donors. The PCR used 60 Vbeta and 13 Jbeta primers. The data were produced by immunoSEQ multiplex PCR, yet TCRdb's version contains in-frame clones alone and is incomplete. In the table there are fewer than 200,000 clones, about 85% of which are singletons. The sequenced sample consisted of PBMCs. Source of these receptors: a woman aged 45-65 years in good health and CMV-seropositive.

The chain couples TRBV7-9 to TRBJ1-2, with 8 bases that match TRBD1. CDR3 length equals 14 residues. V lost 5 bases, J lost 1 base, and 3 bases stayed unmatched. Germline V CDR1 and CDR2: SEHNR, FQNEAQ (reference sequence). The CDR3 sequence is CASSQDRGNYGYTF. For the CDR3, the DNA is TGTGCCAGCAGCCAAGACAGGGGTAACTATGGCTACACCTTC.

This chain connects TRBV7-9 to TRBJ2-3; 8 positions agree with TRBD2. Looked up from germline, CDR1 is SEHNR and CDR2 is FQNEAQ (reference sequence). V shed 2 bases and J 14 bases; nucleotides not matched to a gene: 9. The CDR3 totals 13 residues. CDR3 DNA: TGTGCCAGCAGCTTACGAGCGGGAGCGTTATGGTATTTT. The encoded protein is CASSLRAGALWYF. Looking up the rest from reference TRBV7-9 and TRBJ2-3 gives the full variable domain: DTGVSQNPRHKITKRGQNVTFRCDPISEHNRLYWYRQTLGQGPEFLTYFQNEAQLEKSRLLSDRFSAERPKGSFSTLEIQRTEQGDSAMYLCASSLRAGALWYFGPGTRLTVL.

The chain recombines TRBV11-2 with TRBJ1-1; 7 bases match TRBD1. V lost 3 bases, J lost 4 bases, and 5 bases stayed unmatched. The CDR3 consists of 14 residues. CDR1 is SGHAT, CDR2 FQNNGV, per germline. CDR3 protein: CASSLGRGVTEAFF. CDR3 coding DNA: TGTGCCAGCAGCTTGGGCAGGGGGGTCACTGAAGCTTTCTTT.

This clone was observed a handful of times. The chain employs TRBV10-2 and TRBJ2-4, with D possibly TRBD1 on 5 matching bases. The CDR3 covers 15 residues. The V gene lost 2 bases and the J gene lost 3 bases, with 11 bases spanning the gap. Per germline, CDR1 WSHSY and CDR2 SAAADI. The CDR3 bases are TGCGCCAGCAGTGAGCAGGGTCAGATCAAAAACATTCAGTACTTC. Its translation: CASSEQGQIKNIQYF.

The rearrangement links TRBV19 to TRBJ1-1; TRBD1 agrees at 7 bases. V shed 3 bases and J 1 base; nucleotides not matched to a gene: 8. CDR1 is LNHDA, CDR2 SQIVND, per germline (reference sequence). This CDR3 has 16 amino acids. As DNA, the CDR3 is TGTGCCAGTAGTATTAGAAGGACAGGAGCGAACACTGAAGCTTTCTTT. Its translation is CASSIRRTGANTEAFF.

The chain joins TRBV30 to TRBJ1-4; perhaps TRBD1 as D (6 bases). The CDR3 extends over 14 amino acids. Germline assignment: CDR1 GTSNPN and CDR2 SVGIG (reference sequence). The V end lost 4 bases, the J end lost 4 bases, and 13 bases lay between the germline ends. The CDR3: CAWTPDSLNEKLFF. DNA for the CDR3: TGTGCCTGGACCCCGGACAGCCTTAATGAAAAACTGTTTTTT.

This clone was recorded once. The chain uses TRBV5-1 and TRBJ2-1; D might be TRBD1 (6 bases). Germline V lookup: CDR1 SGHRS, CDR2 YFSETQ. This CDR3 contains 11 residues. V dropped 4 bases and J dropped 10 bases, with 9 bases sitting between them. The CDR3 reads CASSPDREQFF. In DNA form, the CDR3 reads TGCGCCAGCAGCCCTGACAGGGAGCAGTTCTTC.

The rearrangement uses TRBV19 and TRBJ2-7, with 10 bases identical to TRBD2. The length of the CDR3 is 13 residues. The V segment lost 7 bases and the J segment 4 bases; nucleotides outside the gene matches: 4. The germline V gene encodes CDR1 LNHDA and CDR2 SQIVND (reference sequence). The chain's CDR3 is CASNPSGSYEQYF. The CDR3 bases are TGTGCCAGTAACCCTAGCGGGAGTTACGAGCAGTACTTC.

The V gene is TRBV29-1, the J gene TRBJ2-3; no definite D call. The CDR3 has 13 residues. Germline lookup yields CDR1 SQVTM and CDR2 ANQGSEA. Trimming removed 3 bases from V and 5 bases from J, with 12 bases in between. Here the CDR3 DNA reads TGCAGCGTTGAGTCTAATTGGAGAGATACGCAGTATTTT. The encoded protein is CSVESNWRDTQYF.

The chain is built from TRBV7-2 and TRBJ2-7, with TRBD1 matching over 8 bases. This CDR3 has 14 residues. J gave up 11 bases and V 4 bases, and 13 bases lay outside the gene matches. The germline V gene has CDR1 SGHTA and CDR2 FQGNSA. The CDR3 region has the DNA TGTGCCAGCAGCTCGTCGCTTACCGGGACAGGCAAGTACTTC. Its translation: CASSSSLTGTGKYF.